The 25 T cell receptor beta chains reported below all come from one sample, sequenced in a study of blood T cell repertoires in COVID-19. Clones were read by immunoSEQ multiplex PCR, and TCRdb kept only the in-frame ones, dropping some. The sample contains about 410,000 clones, approximately 90% of which appear only once. Sequencing was done on a sample of peripheral blood. These TCRs come from a woman in her 40s with COVID-19, enrolled during active disease.

The chain combines TRBV11-2 with TRBJ1-4; tentative D call: TRBD1 (6 bases). CDR1 is SGHAT and CDR2 is FQNNGV in the germline V gene. This CDR3 comprises 14 residues. V was cut by 6 bases and J by 0 bases, with 8 bases left in between. The CDR3 bases are TGTGCCAGCAGGCGGACAGCAACTAATGAAAAACTGTTTTTT. This encodes CASRRTATNEKLFF.

The gene calls are TRBV5-8 and TRBJ1-4; D perhaps matches TRBD1 (6 bases). Germline V CDR1 and CDR2: SGHTS, YDEGEE. CDR3 size: 14 residues. V was cut by 1 base and J by 8 bases, with 12 bases left in between. The CDR3 here is CASSLWGLQEKLFF. The CDR3, as DNA: TGTGCCAGCAGCTTGTGGGGGCTCCAGGAAAAACTGTTTTTT.

CDR3 amino acids: CASSGTRGSHEQFF. The CDR3 DNA follows: TGTGCCAGCTCTGGGACTAGAGGGTCCCATGAGCAGTTCTTC. The chain links TRBV18 to TRBJ2-1, with 8 bases lining up with TRBD2. CDR1 and CDR2 (germline): KGHSH, LQKENI. The CDR3 runs to 14 residues. Losses at the gene ends were 6 bases for V and 8 bases for J; bases not matched to a gene: 9.

The chain recombines TRBV6-6 with TRBJ1-1; 8 bases align to TRBD1. Germline CDR1 is MNHNY and CDR2 is SVGAGI (reference sequence). The V gene end was trimmed by 6 bases and the J gene end by 1 base; junction bases not matched to a gene: 1. The CDR3 runs to 13 residues. CDR3 bases: TGTGCCAGCAGACAGGGGGGGAACACTGAAGCTTTCTTT. Its protein product is CASRQGGNTEAFF.

This sequence joins TRBV6-2 or TRBV6-3 and TRBJ1-5, with a tentative D call TRBD1 (5 bases). The CDR3 contains 14 residues. V was cut by 4 bases and J by 3 bases, with 10 bases left in between. Looked up from germline, CDR1 is MNHEY and CDR2 is SVGEGT. CDR3 residues: CASSSRTPNQPQHF. CDR3 sequence (DNA): TGTGCCAGCAGTTCCCGGACACCCAATCAGCCCCAGCATTTT.

The genes are TRBV19 and TRBJ2-7, with TRBD1 matching 10 bases. CDR3 length equals 14 residues. The V segment lost 9 bases and the J segment 0 bases; nucleotides outside the gene matches: 5. Looked up from germline, CDR1 is LNHDA and CDR2 is SQIVND (reference sequence). CDR3 nucleotides: TGTGCCAGCCGTGGGACAGGGGACTCCTACGAGCAGTACTTC. It codes for CASRGTGDSYEQYF.

The sample holds one count of this clone. CDR3 nucleotides: TGCGCCAGCAGCCAACCTGGGACAGCTAATGAAAAACTGTTTTTT. Residues: CASSQPGTANEKLFF. J is TRBJ1-4 and V is TRBV4-3; 7 bases agree with TRBD1. CDR3 length equals 15 residues. CDR1 is LGHNA and CDR2 is YSLEER in the germline V gene. V shed 2 bases, J shed 3 bases, and the junction held 3 bases outside the gene matches.

The CDR3 DNA reads TGCGCCAGCAGCGGAGCGGGGGAATCGGAGACCCAGTACTTC. This sequence encodes CASSGAGESETQYF. The J gene is TRBJ2-5, the V gene TRBV5-1; 8 bases are shared with TRBD2. Germline CDR1 is SGHRS and CDR2 is YFSETQ. This CDR3 has 14 residues. The ends lost 4 bases at V and 5 bases at J; junction bases unmatched: 7.

The chain has TRBV6-5 and TRBJ1-6; D gene unclear. The V gene lost 8 bases and the J gene lost 7 bases, with 12 bases spanning the gap. There are 13 residues in the CDR3. The germline gives CDR1 MNHEY, CDR2 SVGAGI. The CDR3 DNA is TGTGCCAGCGGAACGGAGTCCAATTCACCCCTCCACTTT. As protein: CASGTESNSPLHF.

The V call is TRBV19, the J call TRBJ1-5, with 9 nucleotides matching TRBD1. CDR1 and CDR2 from the germline V gene are LNHDA and SQIVND (reference sequence). The CDR3 extends over 15 amino acids. After removal of 1 base from V and 5 bases from J, the junction contained 3 bases not matched to a gene. The CDR3 nucleotides read TGTGCCAGTAGTATAGGGGACAGGGAATATCAGCCCCAGCATTTT. Translated, it gives CASSIGDREYQPQHF.

The V call is TRBV12-5, the J call TRBJ2-1; TRBD2 matches at 7 bases. The J segment lost 10 bases and the V segment lost 0 bases, leaving 6 bases of the junction unmatched. The CDR3 totals 14 residues. Germline CDR1 reads LGHNT; CDR2 reads FRNRAP. CDR3 sequence (DNA): TGTGCTAGTGGTTTGGTAGGGCAGGGAGGGGAGCAGTTCTTC. Its translation: CASGLVGQGGEQFF.

The chain is built from TRBV7-3 and TRBJ2-1, with 15 bases aligning to TRBD2. V shed 2 bases, J shed 3 bases, and the junction held 5 bases outside the gene matches. This CDR3 spans 18 amino acids. The germline gives CDR1 SGHTA, CDR2 FQGTGA. The CDR3 is CASSLGPGLAGGYNEQFF. As DNA, the CDR3 is TGTGCCAGCAGCTTAGGACCGGGACTAGCGGGGGGCTACAATGAGCAGTTCTTC.

CDR3 residues: CSASLAGTTDTQYF. DNA of the CDR3: TGCAGTGCTAGTCTAGCGGGGACCACAGATACGCAGTATTTT. J is TRBJ2-3 and V is TRBV20-1; 9 bases fit TRBD2. J lost 2 bases, V lost 3 bases, and 3 bases had no gene match. The CDR3 consists of 14 residues. The germline V gene encodes CDR1 DFQATT and CDR2 SNEGSKA (reference sequence).

The chain couples TRBV7-9 to TRBJ2-2; 12 bases fit TRBD1. CDR3 length equals 17 residues. Trimming took 5 bases from V and 6 from J; bases not matched to a gene: 10. The germline V gene encodes CDR1 SEHNR and CDR2 FQNEAQ (reference sequence). The CDR3 nucleotides are TGTGCCAGCAGCGAATGGGGGACAGGGGGCGCGGCCGGGGAGCTGTTTTTT. It specifies CASSEWGTGGAAGELFF.

The V and J genes are TRBV6-6 and TRBJ1-1; D gene ambiguous. The V gene lost 6 bases and the J gene lost 7 bases, with 15 bases spanning the gap. Per germline, CDR1 MNHNY and CDR2 SVGAGI (reference sequence). The CDR3 runs 13 residues. CDR3 protein: CASRWTGTGEAFF. The CDR3 DNA reads as TGTGCCAGCAGGTGGACTGGAACGGGTGAAGCTTTCTTT.

V gene TRBV10-3 combines with J gene TRBJ1-2; weak D call: TRBD1 (6 bases). V was shortened by 4 bases and J by 4 bases, with 13 bases between the two germline ends. The length of the CDR3 is 14 residues. CDR1 and CDR2 from the germline V gene are ENHRY and SYGVKD. This CDR3 is CAISGGTTPYGYTF. The CDR3 DNA follows: TGTGCCATCAGTGGGGGGACAACCCCCTATGGCTACACCTTC.

The V and J genes are TRBV5-1 and TRBJ2-2; D is ambiguous. This CDR3 contains 13 residues. Germline CDR1 and CDR2: SGHRS and YFSETQ. Trimming cost V 4 bases and J 6 bases, with 10 bases left between them. CDR3 in DNA: TGCGCCAGCAGCGTCACTGTATCCGGGGAGCTGTTTTTT. It yields the protein CASSVTVSGELFF.

This chain connects TRBV19 to TRBJ1-4; 9 nucleotides line up with TRBD1. The CDR3 loop spans 14 amino acids. CDR1 LNHDA and CDR2 SQIVND come from the germline V gene (reference sequence). J was trimmed by 8 bases and V by 6 bases; bases with no gene match: 7. CDR3 loop: CASSPDRGSEKLFF. CDR3 in DNA: TGTGCCAGTAGCCCCGACAGGGGGAGCGAAAAACTGTTTTTT.

This chain links TRBV12-3 or TRBV12-4 with TRBJ2-4, with 8 bases identical to TRBD1. V lost 6 bases and J lost 9; bases outside the gene matches: 4. The CDR3 totals 12 residues. This CDR3 reads CASSRGQGIQYF. The CDR3 DNA is TGTGCCAGCAGCCGTGGACAGGGCATTCAGTACTTC.

This clone occurred a few times. This chain links TRBV6-5 with TRBJ1-2; 7 bases map to TRBD1. The CDR3 has 14 residues. V shed 6 bases and J 0 bases; nucleotides not matched to a gene: 4. CDR1 is MNHEY, CDR2 SVGAGI, per germline. The CDR3 DNA sequence: TGTGCCAGCAGCAGAGACAGGGCTAACTATGGCTACACCTTC. Its translation is CASSRDRANYGYTF.

The chain couples TRBV7-9 to TRBJ2-7; D possibly corresponds to TRBD1 (6 bases). The CDR3 has 15 residues. The germline gives CDR1 SEHNR, CDR2 FQNEAQ (reference sequence). The germline V and J ends were trimmed by 6 bases and 0 bases, with 15 bases remaining between them. The CDR3 sequence: CASSLEQGPSYEQYF. Here the CDR3 DNA reads TGTGCCAGCAGTCTGGAGCAGGGGCCCTCCTACGAGCAGTACTTC.

V gene TRBV4-3 combines with J gene TRBJ2-1, with 7 bases identical to TRBD2. This CDR3 is built from 16 residues. Trimming removed 2 bases from V and 0 bases from J; junction bases left unmatched: 4. The germline CDR1 and CDR2 sequences are LGHNA and YSLEER. The CDR3 DNA follows: TGCGCCAGCAGCCAAAAGAGCGGGATCTCCTACAATGAGCAGTTCTTC. Protein: CASSQKSGISYNEQFF.

The chain uses TRBV5-1 and TRBJ2-7; 9 positions match TRBD2. CDR3 size: 15 residues. Germline V gene lookup returns CDR1 SGHRS and CDR2 YFSETQ. The junction had 4 bases not matched to a gene; V was cut back by 0 bases and J by 3 bases. The CDR3 is CASSLVPSGDYEQYF. The CDR3 coding sequence is TGCGCCAGCAGCTTGGTTCCTAGCGGGGACTACGAGCAGTACTTC.

A single count supports this clone. The chain couples TRBV7-9 to TRBJ1-2; 7 bases agree with TRBD1. Germline V gene lookup returns CDR1 SEHNR and CDR2 FQNEAQ (reference sequence). CDR3 size: 17 residues. V dropped 3 bases and J dropped 2; count of bases not matched to a gene: 12. CDR3 sequence reads: CASSLINDREENYGYTF. Written as DNA, the CDR3 is TGTGCCAGCAGCTTGATTAATGACAGGGAAGAGAACTATGGCTACACCTTC.

This rearrangement joins TRBV5-5 to TRBJ1-2, with a weak D call TRBD1 (6 bases). Trimming pared 2 bases from V and 2 bases from J, leaving 13 bases between. This CDR3 contains 15 residues. In germline, CDR1 is SGHKS, CDR2 YYEKEE (reference sequence). The CDR3 is CASSLEQGSNYGYTF. CDR3 nucleotide sequence: TGTGCCAGCAGCTTAGAGCAGGGGTCGAACTATGGCTACACCTTC. The full variable domain, in which reference TRBV5-5 and TRBJ1-2 provide the parts outside the CDR3, is DAGVTQSPTHLIKTRGQQVTLRCSPISGHKSVSWYQQVLGQGPQFIFQYYEKEERGRGNFPDRFSARQFPNYSSELNVNALLLGDSALYLCASSLEQGSNYGYTFGSGTRLTVV.